Included here is one T cell receptor beta chain sequence, with context. This sample was taken from a study of T cell changes during pregnancy in multiple sclerosis. The method was immunoSEQ multiplex PCR; TCRdb's version includes in-frame clones alone and lacks a portion of them. The sample has roughly 29,000 clones, more than 85% seen once. The CDR3 contains 14 residues. V was clipped by 5 bases and J by 8 bases, with 21 bases between them. Germline CDR1 is GTSNPN and CDR2 is SVGIG (reference sequence). Sample: CD4+ T cells from peripheral blood mononuclear cells, taken after pregnancy. The chain has TRBV30 and TRBJ1-2, with a weak D call TRBD1 (5 bases). The source is a female donor with multiple sclerosis, enrolled in a pregnancy study. In DNA, the CDR3 is TGTGCCTGGGACCCCGGGACTTACTCGGGGGGCTACACCTTC. Amino acids: CAWDPGTYSGGYTF. Using reference TRBV30 and TRBJ1-2 for the parts outside the CDR3, the full variable domain is SQTIHQWPATLVQPVGSPLSLECTVEGTSNPNLYWYRQAAGRGLQLLFYSVGIGQISSEVPQNLSASRPQDRQFILSSKKLLLSDSGFYLCAWDPGTYSGGYTFGSGTRLTVV.